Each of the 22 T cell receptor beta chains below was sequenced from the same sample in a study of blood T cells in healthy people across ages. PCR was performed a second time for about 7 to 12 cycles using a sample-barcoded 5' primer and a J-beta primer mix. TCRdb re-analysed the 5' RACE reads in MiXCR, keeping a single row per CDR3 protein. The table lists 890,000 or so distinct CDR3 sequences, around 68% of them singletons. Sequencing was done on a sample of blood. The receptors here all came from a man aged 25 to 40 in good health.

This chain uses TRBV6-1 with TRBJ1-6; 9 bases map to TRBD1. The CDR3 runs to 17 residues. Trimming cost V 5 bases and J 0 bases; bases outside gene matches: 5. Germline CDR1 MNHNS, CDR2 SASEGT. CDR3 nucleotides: TGTGCCAGCAGTCCCGGGACAGGGAGCTCCTATAATTCACCCCTCCACTTT. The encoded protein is CASSPGTGSSYNSPLHF.

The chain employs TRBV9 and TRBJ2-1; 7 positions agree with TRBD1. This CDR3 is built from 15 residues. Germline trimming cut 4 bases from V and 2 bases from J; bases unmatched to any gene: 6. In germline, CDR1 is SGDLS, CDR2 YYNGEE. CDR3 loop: CASSPTGTAYNEQFF. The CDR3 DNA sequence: TGTGCCAGCAGCCCCACCGGGACAGCCTACAATGAGCAGTTCTTC.

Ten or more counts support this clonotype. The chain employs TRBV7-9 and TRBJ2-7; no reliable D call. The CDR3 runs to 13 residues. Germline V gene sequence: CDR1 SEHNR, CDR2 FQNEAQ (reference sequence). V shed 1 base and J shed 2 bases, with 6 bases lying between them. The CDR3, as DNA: TGTGCCAGCAGCTTAGATGTCGCCTACGAGCAGTACTTC. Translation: CASSLDVAYEQYF.

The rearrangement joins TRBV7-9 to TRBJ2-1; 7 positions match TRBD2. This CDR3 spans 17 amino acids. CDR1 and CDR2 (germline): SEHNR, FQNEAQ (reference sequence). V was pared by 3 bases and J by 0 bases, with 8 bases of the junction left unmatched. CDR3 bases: TGTGCCAGCAGCTTTCCACCAGCGGGGACCTCCTACAATGAGCAGTTCTTC. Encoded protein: CASSFPPAGTSYNEQFF.

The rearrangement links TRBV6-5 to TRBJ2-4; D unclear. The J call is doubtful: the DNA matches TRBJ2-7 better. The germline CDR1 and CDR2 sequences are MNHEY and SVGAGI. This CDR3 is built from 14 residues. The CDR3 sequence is CASSYRHFSYEQYF. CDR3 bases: TGTGCCAGCAGTTACCGGCACTTCTCCTACGAGCAGTACTTC.

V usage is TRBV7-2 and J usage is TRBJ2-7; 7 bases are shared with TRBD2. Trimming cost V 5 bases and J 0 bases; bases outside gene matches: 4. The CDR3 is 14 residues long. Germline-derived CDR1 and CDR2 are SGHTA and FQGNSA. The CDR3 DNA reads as TGTGCCAGCAGCCCACTAGCGAGCTCCTACGAGCAGTACTTC. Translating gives CASSPLASSYEQYF.

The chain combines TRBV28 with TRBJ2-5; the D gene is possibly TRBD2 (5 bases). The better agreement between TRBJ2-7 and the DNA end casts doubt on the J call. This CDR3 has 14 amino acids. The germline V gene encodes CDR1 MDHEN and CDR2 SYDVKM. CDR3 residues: CASTQRRRDYEQYF. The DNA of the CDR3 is TGTGCCAGCACCCAACGCCGCCGGGACTACGAGCAGTACTTC.

The CDR3 DNA reads TGTGCCAGCAGCTTAAGGGGGACAGAGAAAGAGACCCAGTACTTC. Its protein product is CASSLRGTEKETQYF. V is TRBV7-7 and J is TRBJ2-5, with 7 bases identical to TRBD1. The V segment lost 2 bases and the J segment 3 bases; nucleotides outside the gene matches: 6. The CDR3 is made up of 15 amino acids. Germline V gene data show CDR1 as SSHAT and CDR2 as FNYEAQ (reference sequence).

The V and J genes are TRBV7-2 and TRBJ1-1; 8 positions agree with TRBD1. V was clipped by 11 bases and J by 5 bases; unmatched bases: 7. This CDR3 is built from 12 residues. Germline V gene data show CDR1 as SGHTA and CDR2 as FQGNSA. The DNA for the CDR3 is TGTGCCGAGACAGGGGACGATACTGAAGCTTTCTTT. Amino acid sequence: CAETGDDTEAFF.

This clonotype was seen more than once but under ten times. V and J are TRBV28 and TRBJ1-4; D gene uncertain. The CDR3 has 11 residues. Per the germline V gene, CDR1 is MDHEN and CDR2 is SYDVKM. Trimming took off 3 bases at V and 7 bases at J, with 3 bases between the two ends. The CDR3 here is CASSFREKLFF. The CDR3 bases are TGTGCCAGCAGTTTCCGTGAAAAACTGTTTTTT. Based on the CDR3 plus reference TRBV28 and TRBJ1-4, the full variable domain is DVKVTQSSRYLVKRTGEKVFLECVQDMDHENMFWYRQDPGLGLRLIYFSYDVKMKEKGDIPEGYSVSREKKERFSLILESASTNQTSMYLCASSFREKLFFGSGTQLSVL.

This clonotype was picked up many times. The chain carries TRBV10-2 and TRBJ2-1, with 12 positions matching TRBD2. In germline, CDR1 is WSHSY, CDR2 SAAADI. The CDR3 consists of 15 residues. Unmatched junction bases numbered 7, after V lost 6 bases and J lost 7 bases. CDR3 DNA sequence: TGCGCCAGCAGCCCCTCGCTAGCGGGGGGGAATGAGCAGTTCTTC. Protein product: CASSPSLAGGNEQFF.

This CDR3 reads CASSQDQGSNYGYTF. The CDR3 DNA reads TGCGCCAGCAGCCAAGATCAGGGATCGAACTATGGCTACACCTTC. The chain has TRBV4-3 and TRBJ1-2; tentatively, D is TRBD1 (5 bases). Germline loops: CDR1 LGHNA, CDR2 YSLEER. V was pared by 0 bases and J by 2 bases, with 10 bases between. The CDR3 loop spans 15 amino acids.

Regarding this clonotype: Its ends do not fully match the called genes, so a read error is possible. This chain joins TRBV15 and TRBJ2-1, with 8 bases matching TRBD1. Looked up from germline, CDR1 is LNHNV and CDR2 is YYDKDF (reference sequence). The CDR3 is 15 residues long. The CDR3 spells CAASRDGQGRSEQFF. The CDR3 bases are TGTGCCGCCAGCAGAGATGGACAGGGACGGAGTGAGCAGTTCTTC.

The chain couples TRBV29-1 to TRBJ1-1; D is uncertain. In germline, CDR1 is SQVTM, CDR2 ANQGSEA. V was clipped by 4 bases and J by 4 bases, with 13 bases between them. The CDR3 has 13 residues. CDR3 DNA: TGCAGCGTTGCTGATGCCGCCAGCACTGAAGCTTTCTTT. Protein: CSVADAASTEAFF.

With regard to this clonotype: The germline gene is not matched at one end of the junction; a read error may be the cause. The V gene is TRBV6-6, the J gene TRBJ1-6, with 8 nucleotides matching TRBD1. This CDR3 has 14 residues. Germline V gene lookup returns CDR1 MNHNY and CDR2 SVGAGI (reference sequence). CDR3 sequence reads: CTSTDRGGNSPLHF. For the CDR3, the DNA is TGTACCAGCACCGACAGGGGCGGGAATTCACCCCTCCACTTT.

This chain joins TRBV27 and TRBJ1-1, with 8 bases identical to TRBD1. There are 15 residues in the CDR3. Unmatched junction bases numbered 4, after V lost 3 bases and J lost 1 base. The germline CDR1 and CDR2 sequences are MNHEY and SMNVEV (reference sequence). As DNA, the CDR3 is TGTGCCAGCAGTTTCCATGGACAGGGGAACACTGAAGCTTTCTTT. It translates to CASSFHGQGNTEAFF.

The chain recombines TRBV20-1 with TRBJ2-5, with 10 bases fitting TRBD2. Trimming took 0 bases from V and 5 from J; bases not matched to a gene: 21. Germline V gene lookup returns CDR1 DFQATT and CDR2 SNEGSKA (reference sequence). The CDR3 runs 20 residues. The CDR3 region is CSARDLGLAAATYSGETQYF. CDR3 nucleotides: TGCAGTGCTAGAGACCTTGGACTAGCGGCCGCAACCTACTCCGGGGAGACCCAGTACTTC.

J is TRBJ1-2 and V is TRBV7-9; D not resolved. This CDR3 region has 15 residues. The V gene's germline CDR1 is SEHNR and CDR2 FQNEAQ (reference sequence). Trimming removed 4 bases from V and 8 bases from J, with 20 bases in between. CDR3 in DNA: TGTGCCAGCAGCTCCAACCGGGCCCCAGGCGGGGGCTACACCTTC. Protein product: CASSSNRAPGGGYTF.

CDR3: CASSLLWDNEQFF. The CDR3 DNA reads as TGTGCCAGCAGCTTATTGTGGGACAATGAGCAGTTCTTC. The rearrangement joins TRBV7-9 to TRBJ2-1, with D uncertain. CDR3 length: 13 residues. Trimming cost V 2 bases and J 5 bases, with 7 bases left between them. CDR1 SEHNR and CDR2 FQNEAQ come from the germline V gene (reference sequence). Supplemented by reference TRBV7-9 and TRBJ2-1, the full variable domain reads DTGVSQNPRHKITKRGQNVTFRCDPISEHNRLYWYRQTLGQGPEFLTYFQNEAQLEKSRLLSDRFSAERPKGSFSTLEIQRTEQGDSAMYLCASSLLWDNEQFFGPGTRLTVL.

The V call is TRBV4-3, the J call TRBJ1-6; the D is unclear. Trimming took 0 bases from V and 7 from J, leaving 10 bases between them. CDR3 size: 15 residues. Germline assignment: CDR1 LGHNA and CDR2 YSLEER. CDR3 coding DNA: TGCGCCAGCAGCCAAGACCCCGGACTGAATTCACCCCTCCACTTT. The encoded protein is CASSQDPGLNSPLHF.

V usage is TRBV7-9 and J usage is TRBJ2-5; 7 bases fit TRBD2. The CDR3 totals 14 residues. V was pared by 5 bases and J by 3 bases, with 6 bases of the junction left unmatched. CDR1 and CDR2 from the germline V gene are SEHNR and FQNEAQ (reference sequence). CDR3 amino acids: CASSPWEGEETQYF. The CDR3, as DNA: TGTGCCAGCAGCCCATGGGAGGGAGAAGAGACCCAGTACTTC.

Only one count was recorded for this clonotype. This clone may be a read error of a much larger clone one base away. CDR3 bases: TGCAGTGGAGGGAGGTACCAAGAGACCCGGTACTTC. Translated, it gives CSGGRYQETRYF. The chain recombines TRBV20-1 with TRBJ2-5; TRBD2 is a possible D gene (6 bases). The CDR3 is 12 residues long. From germline, CDR1 is DFQATT and CDR2 SNEGSKA (reference sequence).